Below are 5 T cell receptor beta chains sequenced from a single sample in a study of cytomegalovirus exposure and HLA in healthy donors. Data came from immunoSEQ multiplex PCR; TCRdb stores just in-frame clones and leaves some out. The sample has approximately 270,000 clones, just over 85% seen once. Sequencing was carried out using PBMCs. Receptors were obtained from a woman under 30 in good health and CMV-seronegative.

The V gene is TRBV2, the J gene TRBJ2-1; a possible D gene is TRBD2 (5 bases). V was trimmed by 4 bases and J by 4 bases, leaving 8 bases between them. Germline lookup yields CDR1 SNHLY and CDR2 FYNNEI. The CDR3 has 13 residues. CDR3 protein: CASSGAGYNEQFF. The CDR3, as DNA: TGTGCCAGCAGTGGTGCGGGTTACAATGAGCAGTTCTTC.

The V gene is TRBV6-1, the J gene TRBJ1-1; D ambiguous. The germline gives CDR1 MNHNS, CDR2 SASEGT. The V and J ends lost 0 bases and 11 bases respectively, with 10 bases between them. CDR3 length equals 12 residues. The CDR3 reads CASSEAPRSAFF. CDR3 nucleotide sequence: TGTGCCAGCAGTGAAGCGCCCAGGTCGGCTTTCTTT.

DNA for the CDR3: TGTGCCAGCAGTTTTGGGCCTTCAGGGGTTGATTATGGCTACACCTTC. Encoded protein: CASSFGPSGVDYGYTF. This chain connects TRBV27 to TRBJ1-2, with D possibly matching TRBD1 (6 bases). CDR1 and CDR2 (germline): MNHEY, SMNVEV (reference sequence). V lost 3 bases and J lost 5, with 19 bases in between. The CDR3 totals 16 residues.

The rearrangement links TRBV10-2 to TRBJ2-7; the D gene is possibly TRBD1 (6 bases). CDR3 length: 13 amino acids. Germline V gene lookup returns CDR1 WSHSY and CDR2 SAAADI. Deletions cut 10 bases from V and 2 bases from J, with 15 bases between. In DNA form, the CDR3 reads TGCGCCACCTCGGAGACAGGAGCCTACGAGCAGTACTTC. Protein product: CATSETGAYEQYF.

The gene calls are TRBV27 and TRBJ2-1, with 14 bases fitting TRBD2. This CDR3 spans 17 amino acids. Germline V lookup: CDR1 MNHEY, CDR2 SMNVEV (reference sequence). Trimming removed 6 bases from V and 4 bases from J; junction bases left unmatched: 8. The chain's CDR3 is CASSSRLAGGLYNEQFF. Written as DNA, the CDR3 is TGTGCCAGCAGCTCAAGACTAGCGGGAGGGTTGTACAATGAGCAGTTCTTC.